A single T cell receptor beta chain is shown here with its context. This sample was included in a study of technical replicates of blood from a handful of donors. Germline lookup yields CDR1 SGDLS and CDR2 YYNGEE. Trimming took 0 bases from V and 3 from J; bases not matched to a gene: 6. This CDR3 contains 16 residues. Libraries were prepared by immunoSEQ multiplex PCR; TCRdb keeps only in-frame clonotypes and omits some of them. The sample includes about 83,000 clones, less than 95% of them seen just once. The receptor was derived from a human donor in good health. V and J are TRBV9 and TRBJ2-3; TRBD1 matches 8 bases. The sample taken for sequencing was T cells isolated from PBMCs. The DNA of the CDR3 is TGTGCCAGCAGCGTAGACCAGGGGGCTGGGACAGATACGCAGTATTTT. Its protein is CASSVDQGAGTDTQYF.